Presented here are 18 T cell receptor beta chains from one specimen sequenced in a study of cytomegalovirus exposure and HLA in healthy donors. Both 60 Vbeta primers and 13 Jbeta primers went into the PCR. TCRdb's copy holds only in-frame clones and misses some; the assay was immunoSEQ multiplex PCR. The table has fewer than 200,000 clones, more than 65% seen once; the top ten hold around 2.8%. The sample comprised PBMCs. Receptors originate from a woman between 40 and 50 years old in good health and CMV-seropositive.

This chain connects TRBV6-5 to TRBJ2-3; maybe TRBD2 (6 bases). Germline loops: CDR1 MNHEY, CDR2 SVGAGI. V lost 2 bases and J lost 4, with 13 bases in between. The CDR3 consists of 15 residues. The CDR3 nucleotides are TGTGCCAGCAGTTACAACCCAACGGGGGCAGATACGCAGTATTTT. Translation: CASSYNPTGADTQYF.

The rearrangement uses TRBV2 and TRBJ1-1; possible D gene TRBD1, 5 bases. The V gene lost 4 bases and the J gene lost 4 bases, with 16 bases spanning the gap. CDR1 and CDR2 (germline): SNHLY, FYNNEI. The CDR3 is 15 amino acids. The CDR3 is CASSAGAGGSTEAFF. Here the CDR3 DNA reads TGTGCCAGCAGTGCCGGGGCCGGAGGGTCCACTGAAGCTTTCTTT.

The chain links TRBV6-5 to TRBJ1-2; D is perhaps TRBD1 (5 bases). Germline loops: CDR1 MNHEY, CDR2 SVGAGI. V dropped 7 bases and J dropped 0 bases, with 12 bases sitting between them. The CDR3 has 14 residues. The CDR3 bases are TGTGCCAGCAAGCGGGACGGACCTAACTATGGCTACACCTTC. Translation gives CASKRDGPNYGYTF.

The chain has TRBV9 and TRBJ2-1; 13 bases are shared with TRBD2. V gave up 1 base and J gave up 4 bases; unmatched junction bases: 2. From germline, CDR1 is SGDLS and CDR2 YYNGEE. This CDR3 contains 16 residues. For the CDR3, the DNA is TGTGCCAGCAGCGTAAAACTAGCGGGGGGGTACAATGAGCAGTTCTTC. It codes for CASSVKLAGGYNEQFF.

The chain carries TRBV11-3 and TRBJ2-1; possibly TRBD1 for D (6 bases). The CDR3 loop spans 18 amino acids. Trimming took 2 bases from V and 0 from J, leaving 17 bases between them. From germline, CDR1 is SGHNT and CDR2 YENEEA. The CDR3 coding sequence is TGTGCCAGCAGCTTATCGAAGTGGGACACCAGCTCCTACAATGAGCAGTTCTTC. Its translation is CASSLSKWDTSSYNEQFF.

The chain uses TRBV7-2 and TRBJ2-5, with 8 positions matching TRBD2. The assigned J gene may be wrong: the sequence end matches TRBJ2-7 better. Germline V CDR1 and CDR2: SGHTA, FQGNSA. CDR3 size: 14 residues. CDR3 nucleotides: TGTGCCAGCAGCTTAGTTGTGACTAGCGACGAGCAGTACTTC. It encodes CASSLVVTSDEQYF.

J is TRBJ2-7 and V is TRBV11-2, with TRBD2 matching 7 bases. CDR3 length: 18 residues. The germline CDR1 and CDR2 sequences are SGHAT and FQNNGV. Unmatched junction bases numbered 13, after V lost 1 base and J lost 1 base. The CDR3 sequence: CASSLGPLGRAWSYEQYF. CDR3 nucleotides: TGTGCCAGCAGCTTAGGTCCCTTGGGGAGGGCCTGGTCCTACGAGCAGTACTTC.

V is TRBV5-1 and J is TRBJ2-3; TRBD2 matches 8 bases. V shed 3 bases, J shed 1 base, and the junction held 1 base outside the gene matches. From germline, CDR1 is SGHRS and CDR2 YFSETQ. The CDR3 extends over 14 amino acids. The CDR3 region is CASSYSGGTDTQYF. The CDR3 region has the DNA TGCGCCAGCAGCTATAGCGGGGGCACAGATACGCAGTATTTT. The whole variable domain, remainder taken from reference TRBV5-1 and TRBJ2-3, is KAGVTQTPRYLIKTRGQQVTLSCSPISGHRSVSWYQQTPGQGLQFLFEYFSETQRNKGNFPGRFSGRQFSNSRSEMNVSTLELGDSALYLCASSYSGGTDTQYFGPGTRLTVL.

The V call is TRBV5-4, the J call TRBJ2-6; the D is unclear. This CDR3 has 15 amino acids. Germline CDR1 reads SGHNT; CDR2 reads YYREEE (reference sequence). Deletions cut 0 bases from V and 0 bases from J, with 4 bases between. This CDR3 is CASSLDSSGANVLTF. The CDR3 DNA is TGTGCCAGCAGCTTGGACTCCTCTGGGGCCAACGTCCTGACTTTC.

This clone occurred a few times. V usage is TRBV27 and J usage is TRBJ1-5; no firm D call. The CDR3 sequence is 15 residues long. Germline loops: CDR1 MNHEY, CDR2 SMNVEV (reference sequence). With 3 bases removed from V and 2 bases from J, the gap between germline ends came to 11 bases. CDR3: CASSFSPERNQPQHF. CDR3 coding DNA: TGTGCCAGCAGTTTTTCGCCGGAGCGCAATCAGCCCCAGCATTTT.

The chain uses TRBV7-8 and TRBJ1-4, with D possibly being TRBD1 (6 bases). The V and J ends lost 2 bases and 8 bases respectively, with 21 bases between them. The CDR3 runs to 17 residues. Germline V gives CDR1 SGHVS, CDR2 FQNEAQ. The CDR3 region is CASSLLFTGFVGEKLFF. As DNA, the CDR3 is TGTGCCAGCAGCTTATTATTTACAGGGTTTGTGGGGGAAAAACTGTTTTTT.

This clone came up once. The rearrangement joins TRBV5-1 to TRBJ2-5, with TRBD1 matching over 10 bases. The DNA end is a closer match to TRBJ2-7, so the J assignment may be wrong. From germline, CDR1 is SGHRS and CDR2 YFSETQ. This CDR3 contains 14 residues. The CDR3 DNA is TGCGCGACCTCTCCCGGACAGGGGGAGGACGAGCAGTACTTC. Translating it yields CATSPGQGEDEQYF.

This chain's CDR3 is CASSATGNNSPLHF. CDR3 nucleotide sequence: TGTGCCAGCAGCGCCACAGGAAATAATTCACCCCTCCACTTT. The chain joins TRBV9 to TRBJ1-6, with D maybe TRBD1 (5 bases). The germline CDR1 and CDR2 sequences are SGDLS and YYNGEE. V was cut by 3 bases and J by 5 bases, with 9 bases left in between. The CDR3 length is 14 residues.

This clone was counted a single time. V is TRBV29-1 and J is TRBJ2-5; 8 bases match TRBD1. Germline CDR1 and CDR2: SQVTM and ANQGSEA. This CDR3 is 15 amino acids long. V was pared by 7 bases and J by 4 bases, with 14 bases of the junction left unmatched. For the CDR3, the DNA is TGCAGCGGGTCGGGAAGGGTCAGGGGGCGAGAGACCCAGTACTTC. Its protein is CSGSGRVRGRETQYF.

V is TRBV19 and J is TRBJ1-2; D possibly corresponds to TRBD1 (6 bases). Germline V gives CDR1 LNHDA, CDR2 SQIVND (reference sequence). The CDR3 is made up of 16 amino acids. The V end was cut by 5 bases, the J end by 2 bases, with 18 bases between. The CDR3 sequence: CASSFDTGRGNYGYTF. Written as DNA, the CDR3 is TGTGCCAGTAGTTTCGACACAGGGAGAGGAAACTATGGCTACACCTTC.

The chain is built from TRBV6-6 and TRBJ2-3; no firm D call. Looked up from germline, CDR1 is MNHNY and CDR2 is SVGAGI (reference sequence). This CDR3 contains 11 residues. Trimming stripped 6 bases from V and 3 bases from J, with 4 bases between. The CDR3 region is CASSRTDTQYF. The CDR3 coding sequence is TGTGCCAGCAGCCGTACAGATACGCAGTATTTT.

This chain uses TRBV5-1 with TRBJ2-5; D may be TRBD2 (5 bases). Between the trimmed V and J ends, which lost 3 bases and 2 bases, there was a span of 8 bases. CDR1 is SGHRS, CDR2 YFSETQ, per germline. The CDR3 sequence is 13 residues long. CDR3 bases: TGCGCCAGCAGCTCGGAGGCTCAAGAGACCCAGTACTTC. This sequence encodes CASSSEAQETQYF.

The V call is TRBV27, the J call TRBJ2-7, with 7 bases fitting TRBD2. The ends lost 2 bases at V and 1 base at J; junction bases unmatched: 2. Germline V gene data show CDR1 as MNHEY and CDR2 as SMNVEV (reference sequence). The CDR3 length is 14 residues. CDR3 DNA sequence: TGTGCCAGCAGTTTACGGGGGGATTCCTACGAGCAGTACTTC. It yields the protein CASSLRGDSYEQYF.